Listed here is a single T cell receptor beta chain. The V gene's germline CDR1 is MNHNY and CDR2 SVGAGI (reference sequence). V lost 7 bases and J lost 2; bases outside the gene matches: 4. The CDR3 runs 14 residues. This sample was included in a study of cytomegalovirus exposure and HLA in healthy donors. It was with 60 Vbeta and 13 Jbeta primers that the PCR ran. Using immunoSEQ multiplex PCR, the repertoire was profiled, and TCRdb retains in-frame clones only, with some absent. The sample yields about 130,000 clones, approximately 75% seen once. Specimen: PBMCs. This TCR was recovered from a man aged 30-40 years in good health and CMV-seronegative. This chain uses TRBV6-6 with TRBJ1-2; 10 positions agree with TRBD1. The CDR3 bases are TGTGCCAGCAATCCGGGACAGGGGAACTATGGCTACACCTTC. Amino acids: CASNPGQGNYGYTF.